The sequence of this T cell receptor (beta chain) was determined in a study of blood T cell repertoires in COVID-19. On the study more broadly: Samples of COVID-19 (acute and convalescent) were obtained from the United States, Italy and Spain. PBMCs, B-cell-depleted T cells, or T cells were the source of the cDNA or gDNA that made up the material.

Original processing notes: Researchers report that nucleated cell counts were estimated from reference gene primer amplification. Only in-frame clones appear in the TCRdb table, and some are missing; sequencing was by immunoSEQ multiplex PCR. The V and J calls and the clone size are those of that table, but D and trimming were determined from the DNA. Among 72,000 or so clones listed, roughly 86% were seen once. CDR1 is SEHNR and CDR2 is FQNEAQ in the germline V gene (reference sequence). The CDR3 covers 16 residues. Between the trimmed V and J ends, which lost 3 bases and 1 base, there was a span of 16 bases.

The sequencing sample was made of peripheral blood. The sequence was obtained from a man in his 60s with acute or convalescent COVID-19. The chain recombines TRBV7-9 with TRBJ2-7, with a tentative D call TRBD1 (7 bases). CDR3 region: CASSLGSGGGSYEQYF. The DNA for the CDR3 is TGTGCCAGCAGCTTGGGATCAGGGGGAGGATCCTACGAGCAGTACTTC.